The 17 T cell receptor beta chains given below trace back to one sample, sequenced in a study of T-cell reconstitution after alpha-beta-depleted transplantation in children. Unique molecular identifiers featured in how the TCRbeta library was prepared. TCRdb reprocessed the PCR reads with MiXCR, giving one entry per CDR3 protein. In the table there are approximately 500,000 distinct CDR3 sequences, 10% of which are singletons. Sequences were derived from PBMCs, sampled before TCRalphabeta/CD19-depleted stem cell transplant. These receptors all stem from a child aged 2-15 years with inherited bone marrow failure, due to receive a stem cell transplant.

Many counts were recorded for this clonotype. The DNA of the CDR3 is TGCAGTGCTTGTACGACTAGCGGGAGAATCGGTGAGCAGTTCTTC. Protein sequence: CSACTTSGRIGEQFF. The chain has TRBV20-1 and TRBJ2-1, with 12 bases matching TRBD2. V lost 5 bases to trimming and J lost 9 bases; unmatched junction nucleotides: 11. This CDR3 is 15 amino acids long. The germline V gene has CDR1 DFQATT and CDR2 SNEGSKA (reference sequence).

Notes on this clonotype: One base away lies a much larger clone, so this may be a sequencing read error. The rearrangement links TRBV27 to TRBJ2-1; no clear D gene. V lost 2 bases and J lost 1, with 12 bases in between. CDR1 is MNHEY, CDR2 SMNVEV, per germline (reference sequence). This CDR3 comprises 16 residues. In DNA, the CDR3 is TGTGCCAGCAGTTTAGTTATCGTGTCTTCCTACAATGAGCAGTTCTTC. The encoded protein is CASSLVIVSSYNEQFF.

This clonotype has ten or more counts. The V call is TRBV27, the J call TRBJ1-2; D uncertain. The CDR3 has 13 residues. V was trimmed by 6 bases and J by 2 bases, leaving 10 bases between them. Germline CDR1 is MNHEY and CDR2 is SMNVEV (reference sequence). The CDR3 region has the DNA TGTGCCAGCAGCTACCATCCCAACTATGGCTACACCTTC. Its translation is CASSYHPNYGYTF.

In DNA form, the CDR3 reads TGTGCGTCTGAGCGGGAGTCCCAAGAGACCCAGTACTTC. Translating it yields CASERESQETQYF. This chain connects TRBV30 to TRBJ2-5; the match to TRBD2 covers 8 bases. The CDR3 sequence is 13 residues long. CDR1 and CDR2 (germline): GTSNPN, SVGIG (reference sequence).

The table lists this clonotype with many counts. The CDR3 bases are TGTGCCAGCAGCTTAGAGAGGGGGTTGACTAATGAAAAACTGTTTTTT. It is translated as CASSLERGLTNEKLFF. The chain uses TRBV7-2 and TRBJ1-4; TRBD1 might be the D (6 bases). Germline V gives CDR1 SGHTA, CDR2 FQGNSA. This CDR3 has 16 residues. V shed 1 base and J shed 2 bases, with 11 bases lying between them.

This clonotype was detected many times. The chain is built from TRBV20-1 and TRBJ1-6; D is unclear. Germline lookup yields CDR1 DFQATT and CDR2 SNEGSKA (reference sequence). The CDR3 spans 13 residues. Trimming took off 0 bases at V and 10 bases at J, with 10 bases between the two ends. The CDR3 loop is CSAREGSESPLHF. DNA of the CDR3: TGCAGTGCTAGAGAAGGGTCGGAATCACCCCTCCACTTT.

Many counts were recorded for this clonotype. This sequence joins TRBV30 and TRBJ2-2, with unresolved D. With 0 bases removed from V and 1 base from J, the gap between germline ends came to 6 bases. Germline assignment: CDR1 GTSNPN and CDR2 SVGIG (reference sequence). The CDR3 covers 14 residues. The CDR3 nucleotides are TGTGCCTGGAGTGTGGGTATGAACACCGGGGAGCTGTTTTTT. It encodes CAWSVGMNTGELFF.

This clonotype has ten or more counts. This chain joins TRBV27 and TRBJ2-7; tentatively, D is TRBD1 (6 bases). V was cut by 5 bases and J by 3 bases, with 11 bases left in between. Looked up from germline, CDR1 is MNHEY and CDR2 is SMNVEV (reference sequence). CDR3 length: 13 amino acids. This CDR3 is CASSAGQSYEQYF. For the CDR3, the DNA is TGTGCCAGCAGTGCCGGACAGAGCTACGAGCAGTACTTC.

This clonotype was counted only a few times. The rearrangement joins TRBV11-1 to TRBJ2-7, with D perhaps TRBD1 or TRBD2 (5 bases each). Trimming took off 5 bases at V and 0 bases at J, with 23 bases between the two ends. CDR3 size: 18 residues. The germline V gene has CDR1 SGHAT and CDR2 FQDESV (reference sequence). The CDR3 nucleotides read TGTGCCAGCAGCCCCTTTGGGGGTTTGGCGGAGGCCTCCTACGAGCAGTACTTC. Translated: CASSPFGGLAEASYEQYF.

This clonotype was seen at least ten times. The chain uses TRBV20-1 and TRBJ1-2; maybe TRBD1 (5 bases). This CDR3 comprises 13 residues. CDR1 is DFQATT, CDR2 SNEGSKA, per germline (reference sequence). Trimming cost V 3 bases and J 4 bases, with 12 bases left between them. This CDR3 is CSASWHRSYGYTF. The CDR3 coding sequence is TGCAGTGCTAGCTGGCACAGGAGCTATGGCTACACCTTC.

This clonotype came up many times. This chain uses TRBV29-1 with TRBJ2-1; 12 bases agree with TRBD2. The CDR3 has 20 amino acids. In germline, CDR1 is SQVTM, CDR2 ANQGSEA. V lost 7 bases, J lost 1 base, and 20 bases stayed unmatched. Written as DNA, the CDR3 is TGCAGCGCACGACAGGGGGCCGGACTAGCGGGAATTAGTTCCTACAATGAGCAGTTCTTC. It codes for CSARQGAGLAGISSYNEQFF.

This clonotype was recorded at least ten times. The rearrangement joins TRBV29-1 to TRBJ2-1; D is perhaps TRBD2 (6 bases). V lost 7 bases to trimming and J lost 4 bases, with 14 bases between them. Germline CDR1 is SQVTM and CDR2 is ANQGSEA. The CDR3 length is 13 residues. The CDR3 is CSASGTPYNEQFF. Here the CDR3 DNA reads TGCAGCGCCTCCGGGACTCCTTACAATGAGCAGTTCTTC.

This chain uses TRBV3-1 with TRBJ2-1; 15 nucleotides agree with TRBD2. Trimming at V came to 4 bases and at J to 5 bases, leaving 3 bases not matched to a gene. CDR1 and CDR2 (germline): LGHDT, YNNKEL (reference sequence). There are 16 residues in the CDR3. The CDR3 here is CASSLGLAGGDNEQFF. The CDR3 nucleotides are TGTGCCAGCAGCCTAGGACTAGCGGGAGGGGACAATGAGCAGTTCTTC.

Many counts were recorded for this clonotype. This chain connects TRBV28 to TRBJ2-5, with D maybe TRBD2 (6 bases). The germline CDR1 and CDR2 sequences are MDHEN and SYDVKM. The CDR3 is 14 amino acids. V lost 2 bases and J 6 bases, leaving 13 bases between the germline ends. CDR3 sequence: CASSLDWAGKTQYF. The CDR3 DNA reads TGTGCCAGCAGTTTAGATTGGGCGGGGAAGACCCAGTACTTC. Full variable domain (missing parts from reference TRBV28 and TRBJ2-5): DVKVTQSSRYLVKRTGEKVFLECVQDMDHENMFWYRQDPGLGLRLIYFSYDVKMKEKGDIPEGYSVSREKKERFSLILESASTNQTSMYLCASSLDWAGKTQYFGPGTRLLVL.

This clonotype came up many times. J is TRBJ2-1 and V is TRBV5-1; D is unclear. There are 15 residues in the CDR3. Trimming stripped 4 bases from V and 0 bases from J, with 11 bases between. The germline gives CDR1 SGHRS, CDR2 YFSETQ. Written as DNA, the CDR3 is TGCGCCAGCAGCGGAGACACCCTCTCCTACAATGAGCAGTTCTTC. Translating gives CASSGDTLSYNEQFF.

Many counts were recorded for this clonotype. The chain has TRBV5-6 and TRBJ1-2; D call uncertain. CDR1 SGHDT and CDR2 YYEEEE come from the germline V gene. V was shortened by 2 bases and J by 5 bases, with 16 bases between the two germline ends. This CDR3 is built from 15 residues. CDR3 amino acids: CASSFPDGADYGYTF. DNA of the CDR3: TGTGCCAGCAGCTTCCCAGATGGAGCGGATTATGGCTACACCTTC.

This clonotype was observed a handful of times. The V call is TRBV4-3, the J call TRBJ1-5; D is undetermined. CDR1 and CDR2 (germline): LGHNA, YSLEER. The CDR3 is 14 residues long. V lost 0 bases to trimming and J lost 7 bases, with 10 bases between them. CDR3 coding DNA: TGCGCCAGCAGCCAAGAAGCGTGGGGACAGCCCCAGCATTTT. Residues: CASSQEAWGQPQHF.